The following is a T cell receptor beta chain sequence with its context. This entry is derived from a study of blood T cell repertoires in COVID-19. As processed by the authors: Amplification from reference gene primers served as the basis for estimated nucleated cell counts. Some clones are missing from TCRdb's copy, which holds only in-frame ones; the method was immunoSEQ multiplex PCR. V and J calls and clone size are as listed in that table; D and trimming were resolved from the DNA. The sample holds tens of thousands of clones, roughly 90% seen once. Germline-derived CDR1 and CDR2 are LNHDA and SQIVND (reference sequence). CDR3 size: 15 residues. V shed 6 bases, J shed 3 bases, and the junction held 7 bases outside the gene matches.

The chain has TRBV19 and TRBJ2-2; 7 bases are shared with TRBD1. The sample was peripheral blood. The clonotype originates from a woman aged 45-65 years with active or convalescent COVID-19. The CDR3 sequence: CASRMTGLYTGELFF. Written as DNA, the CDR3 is TGTGCCAGTAGGATGACAGGGTTGTACACCGGGGAGCTGTTTTTT.